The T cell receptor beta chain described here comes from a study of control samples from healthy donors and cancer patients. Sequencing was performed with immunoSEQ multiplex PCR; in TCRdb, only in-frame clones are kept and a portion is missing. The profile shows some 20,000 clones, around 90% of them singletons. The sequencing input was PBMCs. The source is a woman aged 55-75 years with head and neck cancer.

CDR3 in DNA: TGTGCCAGCAGTGAAGCGCGAAAGGGAACTGAAGCTTTCTTT. It translates to CASSEARKGTEAFF. The genes are TRBV2 and TRBJ1-1; D gene ambiguous. Per germline, CDR1 SNHLY and CDR2 FYNNEI. V was clipped by 0 bases and J by 5 bases, with 10 bases between them. The CDR3 has 14 residues.